Sequencing of this T cell receptor beta chain was carried out in a study of T-cell reconstitution after alpha-beta-depleted transplantation in children. Overall study findings and caveats: Fresh T-cell production supplied most of the T-cell counts and diversity seen one year after transplant. Expanded clones from the graft, numbering several hundred, reportedly supplied alpha-beta T cells about two months after transplant.

Per the germline V gene, CDR1 is LNHNV and CDR2 is YYDKDF (reference sequence). The V end lost 0 bases, the J end lost 4 bases, and 12 bases lay between the germline ends. The CDR3 loop spans 15 amino acids. This clonotype was counted ten times or more. Antigen specificity is unknown. Preparation of the TCRbeta library was carried out with unique molecular identifiers. MiXCR, applied by TCRdb to the PCR reads, yields one record per CDR3 protein. The sample yields about 610,000 distinct CDR3 sequences, over 20% seen once. The source material was PBMCs, sampled before TCRalphabeta/CD19-depleted stem cell transplant. The clonotype comes from a boy under three years old with Wiskott-Aldrich syndrome, due to receive a stem cell transplant. This chain connects TRBV15 to TRBJ1-1; D call uncertain. CDR3 nucleotide sequence: TGTGCCACCAGCAGAGATGAGGGAGATGGCACTGAAGCTTTCTTT. Encoded protein: CATSRDEGDGTEAFF.